The T cell receptor beta chain under discussion was sequenced for a study of blood T cell repertoires in COVID-19. The overall study: Acute-phase and convalescent COVID-19 samples originated in the United States, Italy and Spain. The cDNA or gDNA used as material had been derived from T cells, B-cell-depleted T cells, or PBMCs.

Under the authors' procedure: Estimation of nucleated cell counts was performed using reference gene primer amplification. The method was immunoSEQ multiplex PCR; TCRdb's version includes in-frame clones alone and lacks a portion of them. The V and J calls and clone size were taken over from that table, and D and trimming were inferred from the DNA. The repertoire holds around 110,000 clones, with around nine tenths as singletons. Per the germline V gene, CDR1 is SGHRS and CDR2 is YFSETQ. This CDR3 spans 17 amino acids. Germline trimming cut 3 bases from V and 2 bases from J; bases unmatched to any gene: 11.

This sequence was found in a woman aged 30 to 39 with acute or convalescent COVID-19. The chain has TRBV5-1 and TRBJ1-5; 7 bases align to TRBD1. Sequenced: peripheral blood. The CDR3 protein is CASSSDRQGKGNQPQHF. The DNA for the CDR3 is TGCGCCAGCAGCTCCGACCGACAGGGCAAGGGCAATCAGCCCCAGCATTTT. Complete variable domain (other parts from reference TRBV5-1 and TRBJ1-5): KAGVTQTPRYLIKTRGQQVTLSCSPISGHRSVSWYQQTPGQGLQFLFEYFSETQRNKGNFPGRFSGRQFSNSRSEMNVSTLELGDSALYLCASSSDRQGKGNQPQHFGDGTRLSIL.